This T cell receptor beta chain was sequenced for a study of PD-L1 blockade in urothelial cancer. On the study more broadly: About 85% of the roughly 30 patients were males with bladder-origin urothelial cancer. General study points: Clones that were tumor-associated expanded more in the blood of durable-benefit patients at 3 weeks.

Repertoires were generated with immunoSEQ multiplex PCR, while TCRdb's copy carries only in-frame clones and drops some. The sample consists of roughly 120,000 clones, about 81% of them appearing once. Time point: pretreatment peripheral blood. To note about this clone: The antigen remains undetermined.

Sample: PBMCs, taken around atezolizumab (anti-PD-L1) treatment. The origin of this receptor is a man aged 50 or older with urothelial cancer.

The CDR3 DNA is TGCGCCAGCAGTCCCGGGACACCTCCAGCTGGGGAAGCTTTCTTT. Protein: CASSPGTPPAGEAFF. This rearrangement joins TRBV5-1 to TRBJ1-1; perhaps TRBD1 as D (6 bases). Germline lookup yields CDR1 SGHRS and CDR2 YFSETQ. This CDR3 has 15 amino acids. The ends were cut back, 5 bases at V and 8 bases at J, with 22 bases in the middle.